This TCR beta chain originates from a study of glioma-infiltrating T cells. Study details: WHO grade II oligodendrogliomas or astrocytomas, plus non-recurrent WHO grade IV glioblastomas, were sampled.

Germline V gene sequence: CDR1 MNHNS, CDR2 SASEGT. With V trimmed by 5 bases and J by 2 bases, 5 bases remained unmatched. The CDR3 extends over 15 amino acids. Amplification of TCR alpha and beta CDR3 regions from RNA used iRepertoire nested multiplex PCR. One-step reverse transcription and amplification started from roughly 100-400 ng of tissue mRNA or PBMC total RNA. One entry per CDR3 protein, called by TCRdb with MiXCR from the multiplex PCR reads. The sample lists about 380,000 distinct CDR3 sequences; around 45% were seen once. In its sample, this clonotype was seen many times. The chain links TRBV6-1 to TRBJ2-3; TRBD2 matches 9 bases. The material sequenced was glioma tissue, nonneoplastic brain tissue, or PBMCs (not recorded which). This sequence was found in a human donor with low-grade glioma or glioblastoma, undergoing nonglioma brain surgery, or in good health (not recorded which). The CDR3 loop reads CASSIRLAATDTQYF. The DNA for the CDR3 is TGTGCCAGCAGTATCCGACTAGCGGCCACAGATACGCAGTATTTT.